A selection of T cell receptor beta chains follows, all from one sample in a study of cytomegalovirus exposure and HLA in healthy donors. Sequencing was performed with immunoSEQ multiplex PCR; in TCRdb, only in-frame clones are kept and a portion is missing. This sample has 150,000 or so clones, with 65% to 80% found just once. The sequenced material came from PBMCs. These receptors were obtained from a man in his forties or fifties in good health and CMV-seropositive. CDR3s include the opening cysteine and the closing phenylalanine or tryptophan. The order of the fields is clone size, V gene, D gene, J gene, CDR3 protein, CDR3 DNA. A D gene is named only where the DNA matches it firmly. Only some rows state a clone size, as once, few, many or a class for expanded clones.

NA	TRBV4-2	TRBD2	TRBJ2-7	CASSQDRTSGALSEQYF	TGTGCCAGCAGCCAAGATCGGACTAGCGGGGCCCTCAGCGAGCAGTACTTC
NA	TRBV11-2	TRBD2	TRBJ2-7	CASSFRLAGGPYEQYF	TGTGCCAGCAGCTTTCGACTAGCGGGAGGGCCCTACGAGCAGTACTTC
NA	TRBV19	TRBD1	TRBJ1-2	CASSRRDRGDYGYTF	TGTGCCAGTAGTCGCCGGGACAGGGGTGACTATGGCTACACCTTC
NA	TRBV5-4	TRBD2	TRBJ2-2	CASSPGTSGLLAGELFF	TGTGCCAGCAGCCCTGGGACTAGCGGCCTCCTGGCCGGGGAGCTGTTTTTT
NA	TRBV5-6	TRBD1	TRBJ1-2	CASSFPDRDPYGYTF	TGTGCCAGCAGCTTCCCGGACAGGGATCCGTATGGCTACACCTTC
NA	TRBV15	NA	TRBJ2-3	CATSRNRAGGTDTQYF	TGTGCCACCAGCAGAAACAGGGCAGGAGGTACAGATACGCAGTACTTT
NA	TRBV6-5	TRBD2	TRBJ2-5	CASRSSGGGQETQYF	TGTGCCAGCAGGAGTTCGGGAGGGGGACAAGAGACCCAGTACTTC
NA	TRBV27	NA	TRBJ2-3	CASSFGGAEVNTQYF	TGTGCCAGCAGTTTTGGTGGAGCGGAGGTCAATACGCAGTATTTT
NA	TRBV5-5	TRBD1	TRBJ1-5	CASSFDPGQANQPQHF	TGTGCCAGCAGCTTCGATCCGGGACAGGCCAATCAGCCCCAGCATTTT
NA	TRBV7-3	TRBD2	TRBJ2-7	CASSQTSFYEQYF	TGTGCCAGCAGCCAGACTAGCTTCTACGAGCAGTACTTC
NA	TRBV4-3	NA	TRBJ1-4	CASSQSPSSDEKLFF	TGCGCCAGCAGCCAATCCCCCTCTTCGGATGAAAAACTGTTTTTT
NA	TRBV5-1	TRBD1	TRBJ1-1	CASSSGQANTEAFF	TGCGCCAGCAGCTCAGGACAGGCCAACACTGAAGCTTTCTTT
NA	TRBV7-3	NA	TRBJ2-7	CASSTPLTSMPSYEQYF	TGTGCCAGCAGCACCCCTCTCACTAGCATGCCCTCCTACGAGCAGTACTTC
NA	TRBV28	NA	TRBJ1-4	CATSPGGVEKLFF	TGTGCCACGTCCCCGGGGGGAGTCGAAAAACTGTTTTTT
NA	TRBV29-1	NA	TRBJ2-7	CSVELNYEQYF	TGCAGCGTTGAACTTAACTACGAGCAGTACTTC
few	TRBV18	NA	TRBJ2-3	CASSPRLNPSTDTQYF	TGTGCCAGCTCACCTCGACTGAACCCTAGCACAGATACGCAGTATTTT
few	TRBV6-5	NA	TRBJ2-7	CASSRGEDYEQYF	TGTGCCAGCAGTAGGGGTGAGGACTACGAGCAGTACTTC
NA	TRBV5-6	NA	TRBJ2-3	CASSLRETDTQYF	TGTGCCAGCAGCCTTAGGGAGACAGATACGCAGTATTTT
NA	TRBV5-4	NA	TRBJ2-7	CASSLGGEGSYEQYF	TGTGCCAGCAGCTTAGGGGGGGAGGGCTCCTACGAGCAGTACTTC
NA	TRBV5-1	TRBD1	TRBJ1-1	CASSLLGGMNTEAFF	TGCGCCAGCAGCTTGTTAGGGGGCATGAACACTGAAGCTTTCTTC
NA	TRBV7-2	NA	TRBJ2-5	CASSLYPRGVGETQYF	TGTGCCAGCAGTCTATACCCCAGGGGTGTGGGGGAGACCCAGTACTTC
few	TRBV18	NA	TRBJ1-5	CASSPRTDNQPQHF	TGTGCCAGCTCACCCCGGACAGACAATCAGCCCCAGCATTTT
NA	TRBV29-1	TRBD2	TRBJ2-7	CSAAGTAKTSGSYEQYF	TGCAGCGCCGCCGGGACAGCCAAAACTAGCGGGAGCTACGAGCAGTACTTC
NA	TRBV27	NA	TRBJ1-1	CASSSTGHMNTEAFF	TGTGCCAGCAGTTCGACGGGACACATGAACACTGAAGCTTTCTTT
NA	TRBV7-8	NA	TRBJ1-1	CASSLASARLRGLTEAFF	TGTGCCAGCAGCTTAGCGTCAGCAAGACTGAGGGGACTAACTGAAGCTTTCTTT
NA	TRBV5-1	TRBD2	TRBJ2-5	CASSFGRPQETQYF	TGCGCCAGCAGCTTCGGGAGGCCCCAAGAGACCCAGTACTTC
few	TRBV27	NA	TRBJ2-1	CASRDWRDEQFF	TGTGCCAGCAGGGACTGGCGAGATGAGCAGTTCTTC
NA	TRBV5-1	NA	TRBJ2-7	CASRLDPSPYEQYF	TGCGCCAGCAGGTTGGACCCTAGCCCCTACGAGCAGTACTTC
NA	TRBV7-9	NA	TRBJ2-2	CASSLSPGITGELFF	TGTGCCAGCAGCTTGTCGCCAGGGATCACCGGGGAGCTGTTTTTT
NA	TRBV2	NA	TRBJ2-5	CASATRERETQYF	TGTGCCAGCGCTACTAGGGAGAGAGAGACCCAGTACTTC
NA	TRBV12-5	TRBD2	TRBJ2-1	CASGSLRTSSTNEQFF	TGTGCTAGTGGATCCCTCCGGACTAGTTCTACCAATGAGCAGTTCTTC
NA	TRBV29-1	TRBD1	TRBJ1-3	CSGRQGGSGNTIYF	TGCAGCGGCCGACAGGGAGGATCTGGAAACACCATATATTTT
NA	TRBV7-8	NA	TRBJ1-2	CASSLGLGAYGYTF	TGTGCCAGCAGCTTAGGGTTGGGGGCCTATGGCTACACCTTC
NA	TRBV14	TRBD1	TRBJ1-2	CASSHRAGGGGYTF	TGTGCCAGCAGCCACCGAGCAGGGGGCGGGGGCTACACCTTC
NA	TRBV18	NA	TRBJ2-3	CASSPPSSPSTDTQYF	TGTGCCAGCTCACCACCGTCTAGCCCTAGCACAGATACGCAGTATTTT
NA	TRBV2	TRBD2	TRBJ2-7	CASRTGGLKGSYEQYF	TGTGCCAGCAGGACGGGGGGACTAAAAGGGTCCTACGAGCAGTACTTC
once	TRBV5-6	TRBD2	TRBJ2-7	CASSLLAGGREQYF	TGTGCCAGCAGCTTACTAGCGGGAGGGCGCGAGCAGTACTTC
once	TRBV5-6	NA	TRBJ2-5	CASSFTGGSWQETQYF	TGTGCCAGCAGCTTCACAGGAGGGTCGTGGCAAGAGACCCAGTACTTC
few	TRBV29-1	TRBD1	TRBJ2-3	CSARQGFVSDTQYF	TGCAGCGCCAGACAGGGTTTTGTCTCAGATACGCAGTATTTT
NA	TRBV5-1	TRBD1	TRBJ2-7	CASSPTGTGGIEQYF	TGCGCCAGCAGCCCAACCGGGACAGGGGGCATCGAGCAGTACTTC
NA	TRBV5-1	NA	TRBJ2-3	CASSLRGGTGTDTQYF	TGCGCCAGCAGCTTGAGGGGGGGGACCGGCACAGATACGCAGTATTTT
once	TRBV5-1	NA	TRBJ1-1	CASSSHREGTEAFF	TGCGCCAGCAGCTCCCACAGGGAAGGAACTGAAGCTTTCTTT
NA	TRBV19	NA	TRBJ1-5	CASSIQFSNQPQHF	TGTGCCAGTAGTATCCAGTTTAGCAATCAGCCCCAGCATTTT
NA	TRBV6-4	TRBD1	TRBJ1-2	CASSRDSLSYGYTF	TGTGCCAGCAGTCGGGACAGTTTATCCTATGGCTACACCTTC
NA	TRBV14	NA	TRBJ1-2	CASSQVGAGARGYTF	TGCGCCAGCAGCCAAGTGGGAGCGGGGGCCCGGGGCTACACCTTC
NA	TRBV28	NA	TRBJ1-2	CASRRQGIRDGYTF	TGTGCCAGCAGAAGGCAGGGGATTCGAGATGGCTACACCTTC
NA	TRBV7-6	NA	TRBJ1-3	CASSLVRDSGNTIYF	TGTGCCAGCAGCTTAGTACGGGACTCTGGAAACACCATATATTTT
once	TRBV9	NA	TRBJ2-1	CASSDVELAPFYNEQFF	TGTGCCAGCAGCGACGTTGAGCTAGCGCCTTTTTACAATGAGCAGTTCTTC
NA	TRBV27	TRBD1	TRBJ1-1	CASSSLAIQGPLNTEAFF	TGTGCCAGCAGTTCCCTGGCGATACAGGGGCCGCTGAACACTGAAGCTTTCTTT
NA	TRBV11-2	NA	TRBJ2-3	CASSSGTGVRRDTQYF	TGTGCCAGCAGCTCCGGGACTGGCGTCCGGCGCGATACGCAGTATTTT
few	TRBV6-1	NA	TRBJ2-2	CASSEDRYRELFF	TGTGCCAGCAGTGAAGACAGGTACCGGGAGCTGTTTTTT
NA	TRBV11-2	NA	TRBJ1-3	CASSLGSLLSGNTIYF	TGTGCCAGCAGCTTAGGTAGTCTGCTCTCTGGAAACACCATATATTTT
NA	TRBV28	NA	TRBJ1-1	CATSFLGATEAFF	TGTGCCACCAGTTTTCTGGGGGCCACTGAAGCTTTCTTT
NA	TRBV7-8	NA	TRBJ1-1	CASSPRTYTEAFF	TGTGCCAGCAGCCCGAGGACTTACACTGAAGCTTTCTTT
NA	TRBV2	NA	TRBJ2-3	CASSYDRASTDTQYF	TGTGCCAGCAGTTACGACAGAGCTAGCACAGATACGCAGTATTTT
once	TRBV9	NA	TRBJ1-1	CASSVSSMNTEAFF	TGTGCCAGCAGCGTGAGTAGTATGAACACTGAAGCTTTCTTT
NA	TRBV28	NA	TRBJ2-1	CASSLVYEQFF	TGTGCCAGCAGTTTAGTCTATGAGCAGTTCTTC
NA	TRBV2	TRBD2	TRBJ2-7	CATIAGDYEQYF	TGTGCCACCATAGCGGGAGACTACGAGCAGTACTTC
NA	TRBV4-1	NA	TRBJ2-2	CASSQVRGAGELFF	TGCGCCAGCAGCCAAGTCCGGGGTGCCGGGGAGCTGTTTTTT